The entry that follows covers one T cell receptor beta chain sequence. Its specific antigen is unknown. No much larger clone is present one base from it, and per-base qualities are unavailable. This specimen's time point label, per the study, means: baseline before first vaccination. Samples from vaccinated people were obtained from the UK trials COV001 and COV002, which included a single-blind randomized controlled phase 2/3 trial of AZD1222 (ChAdOx1 nCoV-19) in healthy adults. For TCRbeta chain sequencing, PBMC samples from trial participants were taken at day 0 and at day 28 after the second dose. Per the germline V gene, LGHNA is the CDR1 and YSLEER is the CDR2. The CDR3 holds 14 amino acids from the cysteine to the phenylalanine. Solely the CDR3 DNA is kept, with 42 bases framed from the first base. Deletion took 0 bases off V and 9 bases off J, with a span of 11 bases between the germline ends.

The CDR3 regions of human TCRbeta chains were subjected to immunosequencing. Under the source paper's analysis protocol: TCRs in the repertoires were matched against a reference library of SARS-CoV-2-specific TCRs that had been generated with the MIRA antigen-specificity platform. Breadth meant the fraction of unique TCRs that were SARS-CoV-2-associated, whereas depth meant the fraction of total T cells that were SARS-CoV-2-associated. Each spike-specific TCR was assigned to its reactive spike region and to a CD4 or CD8 class using the MIRA data. Log10-transformed breadth and depth values were compared by one-way ANOVA with Sidak's multiple comparisons tests. Sourced from immuneACCESS, this table was stored by TCRdb with only in-frame sequences that have V and J called. A share of the clones is absent; for the studies checked, an unresolved V gene accounts for under half, and the remainder has no known explanation. The V and J calls and clone size come from that table; D and trimming were worked out from the DNA. The sample table lists fewer than 200,000 clones, around 88% of them with a count of one. The top ten hold approximately 0.5% of the sample.

These data come from a study of T cell responses to AZD1222 COVID-19 vaccine (dated by TCRdb to the early 2020s). Study-level background: AZD1222 recipients whose second dose came at about 4 weeks and those whose second dose came at about 12 weeks were combined into one group, since spike-specific TCR depth and breadth did not differ between the two schedules. TCR sequencing was performed for fewer than 250 trial participants, of whom about 200 were given two doses of AZD1222 and around 25 were given two doses of MenACWY control vaccine. Enrollment into the trials was organized by age into subgroups of 18-55, 56-69 and 70-plus years, and those subgroups contained approximately 160, 26 and 62 TCR-sequenced participants, respectively. Broad study findings and their caveats: After two AZD1222 doses, spike-specific TCR breadth and depth were significantly higher than at day 0 and than in MenACWY recipients. Reportedly, close to half of the unique spike-specific TCRs recognized epitopes lying outside the regions that are mutated in the B.1.351 and B.1.1.7 variants. Conclusions about previously exposed vaccinees are limited because only five to seven AZD1222 recipients were SARS-CoV-2 seropositive at baseline. Most participants were white British and females outnumbered males, and the authors suggested that clonal diversity may have been underestimated. The vaccine-associated CD4 TCRs covered the entire spike protein, and the dominant responses fell in regions 160-218 and 743-854. Because no samples from the day 14 peak response were available, repertoires could be characterized only after the peak T cell response. In the small 56-69-year group, the increase in depth fell short of significance, most likely because of low power.

This sequence originates from an adult in good health. Rearrangement joined TRBV4-3 to TRBJ2-2, with the D gene uncertain. The sample here was peripheral blood, taken on day 0 of AZD1222 vaccination. The nucleotides read TGCGCCAGCAGCCAAGATCGAAACGGCCGGGAGCTGTTTTTT. Its protein is CASSQDRNGRELFF.